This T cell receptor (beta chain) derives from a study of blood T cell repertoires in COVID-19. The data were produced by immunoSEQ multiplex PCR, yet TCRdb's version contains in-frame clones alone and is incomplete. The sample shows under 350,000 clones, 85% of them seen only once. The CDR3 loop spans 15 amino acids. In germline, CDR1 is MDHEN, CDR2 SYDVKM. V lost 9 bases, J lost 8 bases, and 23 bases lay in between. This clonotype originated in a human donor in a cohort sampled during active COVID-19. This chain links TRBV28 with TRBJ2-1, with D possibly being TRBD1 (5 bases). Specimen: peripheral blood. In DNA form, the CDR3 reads TGTGCCAGTAATATGTCGGGCCGACTCAGGGATGAGCAGTTCTTC. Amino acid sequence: CASNMSGRLRDEQFF.